These T cell receptor beta chains were read from a single sample in a study of CD8+CD57+ T cells in acquired aplastic anemia. TCRdb redid the calling of the reads with MiXCR, one entry per CDR3 protein. This repertoire shows approximately 190,000 distinct CDR3 sequences, less than 60% found once; its top ten account for 9.7%. Sequenced sample: sorted CD4+, CD8+, or CD8+CD57+ T cells (not recorded which) from PBMCs. The receptors come from a human donor with aplastic anemia. Both conserved end residues are part of each CDR3. The order of the fields is D gene, clone size, V gene, J gene, CDR3 protein, CDR3 DNA. A D gene is named only where the DNA matches it firmly. The size of a clone is reported for some rows only, either as once, few or many, or as a class for expanded clones.

>.|.|TRBV18|TRBJ2-7
CASSPLPDPGGEQYF
TGTGCCAGCTCACCACTCCCCGACCCCGGGGGCGAGCAGTACTTC
>.|few|TRBV7-3|TRBJ1-2
CASSLQHNYGYTF
TGTGCCAGCAGCCTACAGCATAACTATGGCTACACCTTC
>TRBD1|many|TRBV19|TRBJ2-2
CASSKGYRGSGELFF
TGTGCCAGTAGTAAAGGATACAGGGGTTCCGGGGAGCTGTTTTTT
>TRBD2|many|TRBV11-3|TRBJ2-3
CASSSRLAGVPRSDTQYF
TGTGCCAGCAGCTCACGACTAGCGGGAGTCCCCCGATCAGATACGCAGTATTTT
>.|.|TRBV29-1|TRBJ2-7
CSVESTGSYEQYF
TGCAGCGTGGAGAGCACAGGGAGCTACGAGCAGTACTTC
>.|many|TRBV9|TRBJ2-1
CASSVPTRDNEQFF
TGTGCCAGCAGCGTCCCCACTAGGGACAATGAGCAGTTCTTC
>.|many|TRBV9|TRBJ2-2
CASSTRTNTGELFF
TGTGCCAGCAGCACCCGGACGAACACCGGGGAGCTGTTTTTT
>TRBD2|.|TRBV24-1|TRBJ2-7
CASSTGLAGLYEQYF
TGTGCCAGCTCCACAGGGCTAGCGGGGCTCTACGAGCAGTACTTC
>.|many|TRBV11-2|TRBJ1-2
CASSLLSANYGYTF
TGTGCCAGCAGCTTACTCTCAGCAAACTATGGCTACACCTTC
>.|.|TRBV30|TRBJ2-1
CARSAHPGNEQFF
TGTGCCCGGAGTGCACACCCAGGCAATGAGCAGTTCTTC
>TRBD2|few|TRBV15|TRBJ2-7
CATSRDLPPGLVGEQYF
TGTGCCACCAGCAGAGATTTACCTCCGGGACTAGTGGGCGAGCAGTACTTC
>TRBD2|.|TRBV12-3/TRBV12-4|TRBJ2-1
CASSFFSWTSGLWGNEQFF
TGTGCCAGCAGTTTCTTTTCTTGGACTAGCGGTCTTTGGGGGAATGAGCAGTTCTTC
>TRBD1|many|TRBV19|TRBJ1-2
CASSKRDRQFLFYTF
TGTGCCAGTAGTAAAAGGGACAGGCAATTCTTATTCTACACCTTC
>.|many|TRBV10-3|TRBJ2-5
CAISATRRGQETQYF
TGTGCCATCAGTGCGACCCGAAGGGGGCAAGAGACCCAGTACTTC
>.|many|TRBV3-1|TRBJ1-6
CASSHAGAVGDSPLHF
TGTGCCAGCAGCCACGCAGGAGCCGTTGGTGATTCACCCCTCCACTTT
>TRBD2|.|TRBV4-2|TRBJ2-3
CASRAGASLIGDTQYF
TGTGCCAGCCGAGCGGGAGCATCTCTTATTGGGGATACGCAGTATTTT
>.|.|TRBV19|TRBJ2-2
CASSLLLGELFF
TGTGCCAGTAGTCTACTACTTGGGGAGCTGTTTTTT
>.|.|TRBV9|TRBJ2-7
CASSPGPAGNYEQYF
TGTGCCAGCAGCCCCGGACCTGCGGGGAACTACGAGCAGTACTTC
>TRBD2|.|TRBV29-1|TRBJ2-7
CSVEGTRAGGERCF
TGCAGCGTTGAAGGGACGAGGGCGGGAGGCGAGCGGTGCTTC
>TRBD2|many|TRBV10-3|TRBJ2-7
CATLSLAGGQSGYEQYF
TGTGCCACATTATCCCTAGCGGGAGGGCAATCGGGCTACGAGCAGTACTTC
>.|.|TRBV29-1|TRBJ1-1
CSVGWEAFF
TGCAGCGTTGGCTGGGAAGCTTTCTTT
>.|.|TRBV10-3|TRBJ1-5
CAILLKRGAEDQPQHF
TGTGCCATCCTTTTGAAGCGGGGGGCAGAAGATCAGCCCCAGCATTTT
>TRBD1|many|TRBV19|TRBJ1-1
CASSVPDRVEAFF
TGTGCCAGTAGTGTCCCGGACAGGGTTGAAGCTTTCTTT
>TRBD2|.|TRBV19|TRBJ2-5
CASSMRERETQYF
TGTGCCAGTAGTATGCGGGAGCGGGAGACCCAGTACTTC
>TRBD2|.|TRBV4-3|TRBJ2-1
CASSQASGKGHNEQFF
TGCGCCAGCAGCCAAGCTAGCGGGAAGGGACACAATGAGCAGTTCTTC
>TRBD1|.|TRBV24-1|TRBJ2-7
CATSDPGTGPHEQYF
TGTGCCACCAGTGACCCCGGGACAGGGCCTCACGAGCAGTACTTC
>.|many|TRBV19|TRBJ1-6
CASSIYLGGTPLHF
TGTGCCAGTAGTATCTACTTAGGAGGAACACCCCTCCACTTT
>.|.|TRBV7-9|TRBJ1-1
CASNAGDTEAFF
TGTGCCAGCAACGCAGGAGACACTGAAGCTTTCTTT
>.|.|TRBV10-3|TRBJ1-4
CAISEMPGNGKLFF
TGTGCCATCAGTGAGATGCCAGGTAACGGAAAACTGTTTTTT